This T cell receptor beta chain was identified during a study of blood T cells in healthy people across ages. CDR1 DFQATT and CDR2 SNEGSKA come from the germline V gene (reference sequence). V was trimmed by 6 bases and J by 4 bases, leaving 12 bases between them. There are 13 residues in the CDR3. For the second PCR, which ran for about 6 to 11 cycles, a sample-barcoded 5' primer and a J-beta primer mix were used. Every single cDNA molecule received a tag from a template-switch adaptor with 12 random nucleotides. MiXCR was run by TCRdb on the 5' RACE reads, yielding one entry per CDR3 protein. The sample includes 950,000 to 1,200,000 distinct CDR3 sequences, 35% to 40% of them seen just once. At least 7 million PBMCs were isolated per sample. Total RNA, at least 6 micrograms per sample, came from PBMCs. This clonotype was found a few times.

This chain uses TRBV20-1 with TRBJ1-4; D gene ambiguous. The source material was blood. This TCR came from a young man in good health. The CDR3 bases are TGCAGTGCCTCCCGAACCATTAATGAAAAACTGTTTTTT. Amino acid sequence: CSASRTINEKLFF.